This T cell receptor (beta chain) emerged from a study of TIL therapy for anti-PD-1-resistant metastatic lung cancer. Study-wide points: Patients were highly selected, enriched for treatment-naive, never-smoker and oncogene-addicted cases.

In regard to this clone: Antigen: not known.

Sequencing used immunoSEQ v3. Assay: immunoSEQ multiplex PCR; the TCRdb copy retains only in-frame clones and omits some. The sample includes approximately 60,000 clones, about 70% of them seen just once. V lost 4 bases and J lost 5, with 25 bases in between. Germline V gives CDR1 SGDLS, CDR2 YYNGEE. This CDR3 has 18 residues. Documented time point: pre-treatment sample, taken before nivolumab and TIL therapy. Patients were adults with stage 4 NSCLC. V gene TRBV9 combines with J gene TRBJ2-1; D gene ambiguous. The source material was blood, sampled at baseline. This TCR was recovered from a person aged 25 to 85 with non-small cell lung cancer. The CDR3, as DNA: TGTGCCAGCAGCCCGCGAGCCGGAGCGTATGGTATAAACAATGAGCAGTTCTTC. Amino acids: CASSPRAGAYGINNEQFF. The variable domain in full, completed from reference TRBV9 and TRBJ2-1, reads DSGVTQTPKHLITATGQRVTLRCSPRSGDLSVYWYQQSLDQGLQFLIQYYNGEERAKGNILERFSAQQFPDLHSELNLSSLELGDSALYFCASSPRAGAYGINNEQFFGPGTRLTVL.